This passage covers 18 T cell receptor beta chains from one sample sequenced in a study of CD8+ T cells in alopecia areata. RNA was isolated and reverse transcribed to cDNA, the sequencing template. This table comes from immunoSEQ multiplex PCR, and its TCRdb copy is limited to in-frame clones, with some not included. Among 150,000 or so clones, 87% were seen once, and the ten largest hold over 12%. The sequencing here drew on CD8+ T cells sorted from blood, taken at week 0. These receptors all stem from a human donor with alopecia areata.

This clone was counted once. This rearrangement joins TRBV7-9 to TRBJ2-5, with D unclear. The germline V gene has CDR1 SEHNR and CDR2 FQNEAQ (reference sequence). V dropped 7 bases and J dropped 2 bases, with 14 bases sitting between them. This CDR3 spans 14 amino acids. This CDR3 reads CASTRVDGQETQYF. CDR3 nucleotides: TGTGCCAGCACTCGAGTTGACGGACAAGAGACCCAGTACTTC. Full variable domain (rest looked up from reference TRBV7-9 and TRBJ2-5): DTGVSQNPRHKITKRGQNVTFRCDPISEHNRLYWYRQTLGQGPEFLTYFQNEAQLEKSRLLSDRFSAERPKGSFSTLEIQRTEQGDSAMYLCASTRVDGQETQYFGPGTRLLVL.

The CDR3 nucleotides are TGTGCCAGCTCACCTCCCGGACTAGCGGGAATCTCCTACAATGAGCAGTTCTTC. Translation: CASSPPGLAGISYNEQFF. This chain links TRBV18 with TRBJ2-1, with 12 nucleotides matching TRBD2. This CDR3 contains 18 residues. Germline trimming cut 3 bases from V and 0 bases from J; bases unmatched to any gene: 6. The germline gives CDR1 KGHSH, CDR2 LQKENI.

The V and J genes are TRBV12-5 and TRBJ2-3, with D hard to call. The CDR3 is 12 residues long. The V end was cut by 6 bases, the J end by 0 bases, with 4 bases between. In germline, CDR1 is LGHNT, CDR2 FRNRAP. DNA for the CDR3: TGTGCTAGTGGCCAGAGCACAGATACGCAGTATTTT. Amino acid sequence: CASGQSTDTQYF.

V is TRBV9 and J is TRBJ2-1, with D unclear. The CDR3 covers 14 residues. Looked up from germline, CDR1 is SGDLS and CDR2 is YYNGEE. V lost 0 bases and J 7 bases, leaving 11 bases between the germline ends. The CDR3 loop is CASSVAGGTNEQFF. The DNA for the CDR3 is TGTGCCAGCAGCGTAGCGGGCGGAACGAATGAGCAGTTCTTC.

The J gene is TRBJ2-5, the V gene TRBV28; 7 nucleotides agree with TRBD1. Per germline, CDR1 MDHEN and CDR2 SYDVKM. This CDR3 contains 13 residues. J lost 5 bases, V lost 5 bases, and 5 bases had no gene match. The CDR3 DNA sequence: TGTGCCAGCAGTAGGACAGGAGAGGAGACCCAGTACTTC. This encodes CASSRTGEETQYF.

The chain couples TRBV6-6 to TRBJ1-5; D unresolved. The CDR3 covers 10 residues. V gave up 8 bases and J gave up 4 bases, with 3 bases separating them. Germline V gene sequence: CDR1 MNHNY, CDR2 SVGAGI (reference sequence). CDR3 loop: CASGNQPQHF. The CDR3 coding sequence is TGTGCCAGCGGGAATCAGCCCCAGCATTTT.

The rearrangement links TRBV21-1 to TRBJ1-1; the table's D gene call, TRBD1, was not cross checked with the DNA. TRBV21-1 is assigned pseudogene status. This CDR3 comprises 19 residues. The CDR3 reads CASSKCDGTARNMNTEAFF. The CDR3 DNA follows: TGTGCCAGCAGCAAATGCGACGGGACAGCCCGGAACATGAACACTGAAGCTTTCTTT.

The chain carries TRBV7-3 and TRBJ1-6; D is unclear. Trimming shortened V by 3 bases and J by 0 bases, and 15 bases separated the two germline ends. The CDR3 contains 18 residues. In germline, CDR1 is SGHTA, CDR2 FQGTGA. The CDR3 loop reads CASSLDAQFYSYNSPLHF. For the CDR3, the DNA is TGTGCCAGCAGCTTGGACGCCCAGTTCTACTCCTATAATTCACCCCTCCACTTT.

The chain couples TRBV2 to TRBJ2-7; 7 nucleotides line up with TRBD2. This CDR3 contains 12 residues. Losses at the gene ends were 8 bases for V and 2 bases for J; bases not matched to a gene: 3. Germline V gene lookup returns CDR1 SNHLY and CDR2 FYNNEI. The CDR3 protein is CASRGGAYEQYF. Here the CDR3 DNA reads TGTGCCAGCCGCGGGGGAGCCTACGAGCAGTACTTC.

J is TRBJ1-2 and V is TRBV19, with TRBD1 matching 7 bases. The CDR3 extends over 15 amino acids. Per germline, CDR1 LNHDA and CDR2 SQIVND (reference sequence). Trimming removed 5 bases from V and 1 base from J; junction bases left unmatched: 7. The CDR3 nucleotides read TGTGCCAGTAGTCCGGGGACAGAGAATAACTATGGCTACACCTTC. It codes for CASSPGTENNYGYTF.

This chain uses TRBV4-1 with TRBJ2-7; D ambiguous. The V end lost 4 bases, the J end lost 3 bases, and 10 bases lay between the germline ends. Germline V gene data show CDR1 as MGHRA and CDR2 as YSYEKL. There are 13 residues in the CDR3. Written as DNA, the CDR3 is TGCGCCAGCAGCCCCAAGGACCGCTACGAGCAGTACTTC. This encodes CASSPKDRYEQYF.

The V and J genes are TRBV7-9 and TRBJ1-2; D remains ambiguous. The length of the CDR3 is 14 residues. The V end lost 1 base, the J end lost 4 bases, and 10 bases lay between the germline ends. The germline V gene has CDR1 SEHNR and CDR2 FQNEAQ (reference sequence). This chain's CDR3 is CASSLGPEGYGYTF. The CDR3 nucleotides read TGTGCCAGCAGCTTAGGTCCAGAGGGCTATGGCTACACCTTC.

The chain has TRBV7-3 and TRBJ2-3, with D possibly being TRBD2 (5 bases). The CDR3 runs 12 residues. Germline loops: CDR1 SGHTA, CDR2 FQGTGA. Trimming stripped 5 bases from V and 6 bases from J, with 9 bases between. In nucleotides, the CDR3 is TGTGCCAGCAGCCCACTAGGCGATACGCAGTATTTT. Protein product: CASSPLGDTQYF. Full variable domain (remainder filled in from reference TRBV7-3 and TRBJ2-3): GAGVSQTPSNKVTEKGKYVELRCDPISGHTALYWYRQSLGQGPEFLIYFQGTGAADDSGLPNDRFFAVRPEGSVSTLKIQRTERGDSAVYLCASSPLGDTQYFGPGTRLTVL.

The chain has TRBV19 and TRBJ2-7, with 9 bases matching TRBD1. Trimming took 5 bases from V and 3 from J; bases not matched to a gene: 8. The CDR3 is 15 amino acids. From germline, CDR1 is LNHDA and CDR2 SQIVND (reference sequence). Here the CDR3 reads CASSGGQGSIYEQYF. The CDR3 nucleotides are TGTGCCAGTAGTGGAGGACAGGGGAGTATCTACGAGCAGTACTTC.

The V and J genes are TRBV4-1 and TRBJ1-3, with unresolved D. Trimming removed 1 base at V and 3 bases at J, with 1 base between. From germline, CDR1 is MGHRA and CDR2 YSYEKL. The CDR3 has 12 amino acids. The CDR3 DNA follows: TGCGCCAGCAGCCAAGGTGGAAACACCATATATTTT. Its translation is CASSQGGNTIYF.

The chain carries TRBV27 and TRBJ1-1, with D unclear. The CDR3 has 14 amino acids. The germline CDR1 and CDR2 sequences are MNHEY and SMNVEV (reference sequence). V lost 4 bases to trimming and J lost 2 bases, with 11 bases between them. The chain's CDR3 is CASSYQDLNTEAFF. The CDR3 DNA reads as TGTGCCAGCAGTTATCAGGACCTTAACACTGAAGCTTTCTTT.

J is TRBJ1-5 and V is TRBV27, with D tentatively TRBD1 (5 bases). The germline V gene has CDR1 MNHEY and CDR2 SMNVEV (reference sequence). The length of the CDR3 is 16 residues. V was trimmed by 2 bases and J by 2 bases, leaving 13 bases between them. CDR3 DNA: TGTGCCAGCAGTTTACAGGGTCTTGTAGGCAATCAGCCCCAGCATTTT. Its translation is CASSLQGLVGNQPQHF.

The V call is TRBV15, the J call TRBJ2-1, with D perhaps assigned TRBD1 or TRBD2 (5 bases each). V was pared by 5 bases and J by 4 bases, with 12 bases between. Germline CDR1 is LNHNV and CDR2 is YYDKDF (reference sequence). The CDR3 covers 14 residues. CDR3 protein: CATSAPGTYNEQFF. The DNA of the CDR3 is TGTGCCACCAGCGCACCCGGGACGTACAATGAGCAGTTCTTC.